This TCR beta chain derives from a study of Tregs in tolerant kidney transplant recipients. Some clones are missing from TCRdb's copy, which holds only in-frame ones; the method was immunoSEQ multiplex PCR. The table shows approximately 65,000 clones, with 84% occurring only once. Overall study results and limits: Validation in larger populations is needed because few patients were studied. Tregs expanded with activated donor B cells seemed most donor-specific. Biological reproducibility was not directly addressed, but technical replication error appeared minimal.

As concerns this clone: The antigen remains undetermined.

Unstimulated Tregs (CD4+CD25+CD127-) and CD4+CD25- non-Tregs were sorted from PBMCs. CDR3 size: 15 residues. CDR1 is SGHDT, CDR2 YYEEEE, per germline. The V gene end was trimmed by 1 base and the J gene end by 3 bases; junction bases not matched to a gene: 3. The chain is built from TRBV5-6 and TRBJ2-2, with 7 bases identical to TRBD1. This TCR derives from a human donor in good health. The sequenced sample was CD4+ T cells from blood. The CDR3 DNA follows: TGTGCCAGCAGCTTGACAGGGGCGTACACCGGGGAGCTGTTTTTT. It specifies CASSLTGAYTGELFF.